Presented here are 32 T cell receptor beta chains from one specimen sequenced in a study of T cells of healthy individuals. TCRdb redid the calling of the 5' RACE reads with MiXCR, one entry per CDR3 protein. The table has more than 60,000 distinct CDR3 sequences, 15% to 20% seen once; the top ten hold 4% to 5%. These receptors were obtained from a human donor in good health.

This clonotype was seen a handful of times. The chain joins TRBV6-5 to TRBJ2-3, with 10 positions matching TRBD2. The CDR3 loop spans 15 amino acids. Germline V lookup: CDR1 MNHEY, CDR2 SVGAGI. Trimming took 4 bases from V and 4 from J; bases not matched to a gene: 5. CDR3 in amino acids: CASSFSSGGPDTQYF. In DNA, the CDR3 is TGTGCCAGCAGTTTCTCTAGCGGGGGCCCAGATACGCAGTATTTT.

V usage is TRBV4-3 and J usage is TRBJ2-3; maybe TRBD2 (6 bases). The CDR3 covers 17 residues. CDR1 and CDR2 (germline): LGHNA, YSLEER. Trimming left V 0 bases short and J 1 base short, with 14 bases between. In DNA, the CDR3 is TGCGCCAGCAGCCAAGATAAAGGACTACTTCGCACAGATACGCAGTATTTT. Its translation: CASSQDKGLLRTDTQYF.

This chain links TRBV19 with TRBJ2-2; 8 nucleotides match TRBD2. V trimming: 5 bases; J trimming: 4 bases; junction bases outside the gene matches: 6. The germline V gene encodes CDR1 LNHDA and CDR2 SQIVND (reference sequence). The CDR3 runs to 15 residues. The CDR3 here is CASSSRLAPTGELFF. CDR3 sequence (DNA): TGTGCCAGTAGTTCCCGACTAGCGCCCACCGGGGAGCTGTTTTTT.

A note on this clonotype: A much larger clone lies a single base off, so this may be a read error. J is TRBJ2-3 and V is TRBV20-1; 7 bases match TRBD2. Per the germline V gene, CDR1 is DFQATT and CDR2 is SNEGSKA (reference sequence). The CDR3 consists of 18 residues. The V gene end was trimmed by 4 bases and the J gene end by 1 base; junction bases not matched to a gene: 17. CDR3 DNA sequence: TGCAGTGCTAATGAACTAGCGTGGTCGCTCCATGGCACAGATACGCAGTATTTT. It encodes CSANELAWSLHGTDTQYF.

This clonotype appeared a few times. This sequence joins TRBV6-5 and TRBJ1-1, with D perhaps TRBD1 (5 bases). The CDR3 loop spans 13 amino acids. Trimming left V 7 bases short and J 3 bases short, with 12 bases between. Per the germline V gene, CDR1 is MNHEY and CDR2 is SVGAGI. Here the CDR3 DNA reads TGTGCCAGCAAGTGGAGGGGTGACACTGAAGCTTTCTTT. Amino acid sequence: CASKWRGDTEAFF.

The chain links TRBV5-1 to TRBJ1-1, with D maybe TRBD1 (5 bases). The CDR3 contains 14 residues. CDR1 is SGHRS, CDR2 YFSETQ, per germline. V lost 0 bases and J lost 3, with 9 bases in between. CDR3 nucleotides: TGCGCCAGCAGCTTGGACAGGCCTGACACTGAAGCTTTCTTT. Amino acids: CASSLDRPDTEAFF.

This clonotype appeared many times. V gene TRBV3-1 combines with J gene TRBJ2-5; 8 bases agree with TRBD2. The CDR3 length is 15 residues. In germline, CDR1 is LGHDT, CDR2 YNNKEL (reference sequence). Trimming removed 3 bases from V and 4 bases from J; junction bases left unmatched: 7. Here the CDR3 reads CASSQVAGGGETQYF. The CDR3 bases are TGTGCCAGCAGCCAGGTCGCGGGGGGAGGAGAGACCCAGTACTTC.

This clonotype has just a few counts. CDR3 in amino acids: CASSSPGQDTDTQYF. The CDR3 DNA sequence: TGTGCCAGCAGTTCCCCGGGACAGGACACAGATACGCAGTATTTT. The rearrangement uses TRBV6-5 and TRBJ2-3; the match to TRBD1 covers 8 bases. V was pared by 4 bases and J by 2 bases, with 5 bases of the junction left unmatched. This CDR3 has 15 residues. Germline CDR1 is MNHEY and CDR2 is SVGAGI.

Only a few counts were recorded for this clonotype. The rearrangement joins TRBV20-1 to TRBJ2-3; D tentatively reads TRBD1 or TRBD2 (6 bases each). V shed 6 bases and J shed 6 bases, with 25 bases lying between them. Germline V CDR1 and CDR2: DFQATT, SNEGSKA (reference sequence). The CDR3 contains 16 residues. The CDR3 DNA follows: TGCAGTGCGACCTCTGCTGGTGGAGGGGGAGTGGATACGCAGTATTTT. This encodes CSATSAGGGGVDTQYF.

This chain joins TRBV4-2 and TRBJ1-2, with D possibly matching TRBD1 (6 bases). The V end was cut by 0 bases, the J end by 5 bases, with 16 bases between. This CDR3 contains 16 residues. CDR1 LGHNA and CDR2 YNFKEQ come from the germline V gene. CDR3 sequence reads: CASSQEVGGRGYGYTF. CDR3 bases: TGTGCCAGCAGCCAAGAAGTGGGGGGCCGGGGTTATGGCTACACCTTC.

This chain connects TRBV7-9 to TRBJ1-4, with 7 positions matching TRBD1. Looked up from germline, CDR1 is SEHNR and CDR2 is FQNEAQ (reference sequence). The CDR3 has 16 amino acids. With V trimmed by 0 bases and J by 4 bases, 5 bases remained unmatched. Here the CDR3 reads CASSLASGDSNEKLFF. CDR3 DNA sequence: TGTGCCAGCAGCTTAGCAAGCGGGGACAGTAATGAAAAACTGTTTTTT.

This rearrangement joins TRBV5-1 to TRBJ1-2, with TRBD1 matching 10 bases. The CDR3 length is 16 residues. Trimming removed 3 bases from V and 4 bases from J; junction bases left unmatched: 9. From germline, CDR1 is SGHRS and CDR2 YFSETQ. CDR3 sequence reads: CASSSRQGAARYGYTF. The DNA for the CDR3 is TGCGCCAGCAGCTCGAGACAGGGGGCTGCCCGCTATGGCTACACCTTC.

The CDR3 DNA reads TGCAGCGTTGAAGTGGGGAGGGTTGGCTACACCTTC. This codes for CSVEVGRVGYTF. This chain links TRBV29-1 with TRBJ1-2; no definite D call. Germline loops: CDR1 SQVTM, CDR2 ANQGSEA. Trimming stripped 1 base from V and 7 bases from J, with 10 bases between. The CDR3 covers 12 residues.

CDR3 nucleotides: TGCGCCAGCAGAGTAGCGGGAGGAAGCGAGCAGTACTTC. Encoded protein: CASRVAGGSEQYF. The J gene is TRBJ2-7, the V gene TRBV5-1, with 10 bases aligning to TRBD2. The trim removed 5 bases at V and 6 bases at J, leaving 5 bases unmatched. This CDR3 contains 13 residues. Germline V gene data show CDR1 as SGHRS and CDR2 as YFSETQ.

This clonotype was detected many times. The CDR3 spells CASSHRASDRGEQYF. The CDR3 DNA sequence: TGCGCCAGCAGCCATCGAGCCTCGGACAGGGGCGAGCAGTACTTC. V is TRBV4-1 and J is TRBJ2-7; 9 bases are a match to TRBD1. Germline V CDR1 and CDR2: MGHRA, YSYEKL. The CDR3 loop spans 15 amino acids. Trimming took 3 bases from V and 6 from J; bases not matched to a gene: 9.

This clonotype was recorded once. The chain recombines TRBV6-2 or TRBV6-3 with TRBJ1-5; D possibly corresponds to TRBD1 (5 bases). V was trimmed by 6 bases and J by 6 bases, leaving 18 bases between them. There are 15 residues in the CDR3. Germline V gene sequence: CDR1 MNHEY, CDR2 SVGEGT. Here the CDR3 reads CASRTQVPGGQPQHF. CDR3 bases: TGTGCCAGCAGAACACAGGTCCCGGGGGGTCAGCCCCAGCATTTT.

This clonotype was seen only a few times. The chain recombines TRBV20-1 with TRBJ2-1; 7 bases fit TRBD2. The V gene's germline CDR1 is DFQATT and CDR2 SNEGSKA (reference sequence). V lost 6 bases and J lost 3; bases outside the gene matches: 11. The CDR3 is 15 residues long. The CDR3 protein is CSAPSWASGYNEQFF. In DNA, the CDR3 is TGCAGTGCCCCTTCTTGGGCTAGCGGCTACAATGAGCAGTTCTTC.

There are many counts of this clonotype. The rearrangement joins TRBV11-2 to TRBJ2-7, with a possible D match to TRBD2 (6 bases). The CDR3 covers 15 residues. Germline CDR1 reads SGHAT; CDR2 reads FQNNGV. V lost 5 bases to trimming and J lost 5 bases, with 19 bases between them. The CDR3 protein is CASSPFGAEGDEQYF. The DNA for the CDR3 is TGTGCCAGCAGCCCTTTCGGGGCGGAGGGCGACGAGCAGTACTTC.

In DNA, the CDR3 is TGTGCCAGCAGTAAACGGGGGATGGGGCACAATGAGCAGTTCTTC. Translating it yields CASSKRGMGHNEQFF. The chain recombines TRBV12-3 or TRBV12-4 with TRBJ2-1; TRBD2 might be the D (6 bases). V dropped 5 bases and J dropped 5 bases, with 16 bases sitting between them. The CDR3 runs 15 residues.

This clonotype was recorded many times. This chain joins TRBV7-9 and TRBJ2-7; TRBD1 aligns across 10 bases. Trimming cost V 7 bases and J 2 bases; bases outside gene matches: 8. This CDR3 spans 15 amino acids. Germline-derived CDR1 and CDR2 are SEHNR and FQNEAQ (reference sequence). The CDR3 DNA reads as TGTGCCAGCAACAGCCCCGGACAGGGGGCCTACGAGCAGTACTTC. Translating gives CASNSPGQGAYEQYF.

This clonotype was detected many times. The rearrangement uses TRBV2 and TRBJ1-1, with D maybe TRBD1 (6 bases). V lost 5 bases and J lost 3, with 16 bases in between. This CDR3 is built from 15 residues. Germline loops: CDR1 SNHLY, CDR2 FYNNEI. The CDR3 nucleotides are TGTGCCAGCAGTTTTACAGGGTTCGCCGACACTGAAGCTTTCTTT. It translates to CASSFTGFADTEAFF.

The gene calls are TRBV5-6 and TRBJ1-5, with D tentatively TRBD1 (5 bases). The CDR3 runs 16 residues. Germline lookup yields CDR1 SGHDT and CDR2 YYEEEE. Trimming pared 1 base from V and 5 bases from J, leaving 16 bases between. The CDR3 is CASSLLHGGDHQPQHF. DNA for the CDR3: TGTGCCAGCAGCTTGTTGCATGGAGGGGACCATCAGCCCCAGCATTTT.

Remarks on this clonotype: An end of the junction differs from the germline gene, which may be a read error. This chain connects TRBV28 to TRBJ2-7, with D perhaps assigned TRBD1 or TRBD2 (5 bases each). CDR3 length: 11 residues. Germline loops: CDR1 MDHEN, CDR2 SYDVKM. The CDR3 sequence is CATQQPGTTHF. The DNA of the CDR3 is TGTGCCACCCAGCAGCCAGGGACCACGCACTTC.

This clonotype was observed a few times. The CDR3 DNA follows: TGTGCCAGCAGTGAAGTAGGGGTCCGGACAGGGTGCACTGAAGCTTTCTTT. It yields the protein CASSEVGVRTGCTEAFF. J is TRBJ1-1 and V is TRBV6-1; 8 bases are a match to TRBD1. Germline loops: CDR1 MNHNS, CDR2 SASEGT. V trimming: 1 base; J trimming: 4 bases; junction bases outside the gene matches: 11. The CDR3 contains 17 residues.

In nucleotides, the CDR3 is TGTGCCAGCAGCCCTAATGGACAGGGCAGATCTGAAGCTTTCTTT. Protein product: CASSPNGQGRSEAFF. The chain links TRBV14 to TRBJ1-1, with 8 bases fitting TRBD1. V gave up 4 bases and J gave up 6 bases; unmatched junction bases: 10. This CDR3 region has 15 residues. Germline-derived CDR1 and CDR2 are SGHDN and FVKESK.

This chain links TRBV7-9 with TRBJ2-1, with 10 nucleotides matching TRBD2. V was pared by 4 bases and J by 8 bases, with 5 bases of the junction left unmatched. The CDR3 covers 14 residues. Germline CDR1 reads SEHNR; CDR2 reads FQNEAQ (reference sequence). CDR3 residues: CASSSGLAWYEQFF. The CDR3 region has the DNA TGTGCCAGCAGCTCGGGACTAGCGTGGTATGAGCAGTTCTTC.

Only a few counts were recorded for this clonotype. The genes are TRBV6-5 and TRBJ2-5, with 12 bases that match TRBD2. Germline V gene lookup returns CDR1 MNHEY and CDR2 SVGAGI. This CDR3 has 16 amino acids. V lost 5 bases and J lost 5; bases outside the gene matches: 9. This chain's CDR3 is CASSPDLAGGGETQYF. DNA of the CDR3: TGTGCCAGCAGTCCCGACCTAGCGGGAGGGGGGGAGACCCAGTACTTC.

The table lists this clonotype with a few counts. This chain's CDR3 is CASSLLAGVRKYNEQFF. The CDR3 DNA sequence: TGTGCCAGCAGCTTATTAGCGGGGGTGAGAAAGTACAATGAGCAGTTCTTC. The rearrangement links TRBV7-2 to TRBJ2-1, with TRBD2 matching over 9 bases. Germline assignment: CDR1 SGHTA and CDR2 FQGNSA. The CDR3 runs 17 residues. The V segment lost 2 bases and the J segment 4 bases; nucleotides outside the gene matches: 9.

The gene calls are TRBV9 and TRBJ2-3, with a weak D call TRBD1 (6 bases). V was pared by 0 bases and J by 1 base, with 12 bases between. Germline-derived CDR1 and CDR2 are SGDLS and YYNGEE. This CDR3 has 16 amino acids. The CDR3 bases are TGTGCCAGCAGCGTAGCACAGGGAGTAGGCACAGATACGCAGTATTTT. Translation: CASSVAQGVGTDTQYF.

In its sample, this clonotype was seen many times. V and J are TRBV29-1 and TRBJ1-4, with D uncertain. V was cut by 4 bases and J by 5 bases, with 8 bases left in between. In germline, CDR1 is SQVTM, CDR2 ANQGSEA. This CDR3 spans 12 amino acids. The CDR3 loop is CSVVRENEKLFF. CDR3 DNA: TGCAGCGTTGTAAGGGAAAATGAAAAACTGTTTTTT.

This clonotype was seen a handful of times. This chain connects TRBV4-2 to TRBJ2-5, with D maybe TRBD1 (6 bases). V was shortened by 4 bases and J by 2 bases, with 17 bases between the two germline ends. The CDR3 consists of 16 residues. Germline V gives CDR1 LGHNA, CDR2 YNFKEQ. The CDR3 sequence: CASSPHKQGSQETQYF. CDR3 nucleotides: TGTGCCAGCAGCCCGCACAAACAGGGTTCACAAGAGACCCAGTACTTC.

This rearrangement joins TRBV7-9 to TRBJ1-4; 8 bases line up with TRBD1. The germline V gene has CDR1 SEHNR and CDR2 FQNEAQ (reference sequence). After removal of 3 bases from V and 7 bases from J, the junction contained 4 bases not matched to a gene. The length of the CDR3 is 14 residues. The CDR3 nucleotides read TGTGCCAGCAGCTTGGCAGGGGGCGGTGAAAAACTGTTTTTT. Translation: CASSLAGGGEKLFF. The whole variable domain, filled in from reference TRBV7-9 and TRBJ1-4, reads DTGVSQNPRHKITKRGQNVTFRCDPISEHNRLYWYRQTLGQGPEFLTYFQNEAQLEKSRLLSDRFSAERPKGSFSTLEIQRTEQGDSAMYLCASSLAGGGEKLFFGSGTQLSVL.